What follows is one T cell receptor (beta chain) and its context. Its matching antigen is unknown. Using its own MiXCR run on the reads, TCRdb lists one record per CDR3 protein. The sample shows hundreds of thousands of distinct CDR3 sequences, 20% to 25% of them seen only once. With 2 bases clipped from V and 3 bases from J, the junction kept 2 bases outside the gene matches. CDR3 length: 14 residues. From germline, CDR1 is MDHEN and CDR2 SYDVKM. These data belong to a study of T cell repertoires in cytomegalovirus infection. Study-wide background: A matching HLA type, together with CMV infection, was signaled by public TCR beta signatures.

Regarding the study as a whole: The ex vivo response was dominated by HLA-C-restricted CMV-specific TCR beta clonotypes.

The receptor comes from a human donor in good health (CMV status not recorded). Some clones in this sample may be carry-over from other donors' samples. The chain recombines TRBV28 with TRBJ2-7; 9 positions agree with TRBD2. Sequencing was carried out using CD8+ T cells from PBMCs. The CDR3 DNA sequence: TGTGCCAGCAGTTTAGCGGGGGGGCACTACGAGCAGTACGTC. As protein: CASSLAGGHYEQYV.